This T cell receptor beta chain was observed in a study of T-cell memory formation after mild COVID-19. General observations from the study: CD4+ contracting clones were mainly CM and EM; CD8+ ones, EMRA. For second-wave clones that peaked at day 37, SARS-CoV-2 specificity went unverified. Certain responding clones were present in pre-infection memory, suggesting participation of cross-reactive memory.

TCRdb re-called the 5' RACE reads through MiXCR, storing one row per CDR3 protein. The sample yields hundreds of thousands of distinct CDR3 sequences, roughly 20% seen once. Comments on this clonotype: The antigen is unknown.

V lost 4 bases to trimming and J lost 2 bases, with 15 bases between them. Germline V CDR1 and CDR2: ENHRY, SYGVKD. The CDR3 is 15 residues long. The chain couples TRBV10-3 to TRBJ2-7; perhaps TRBD2 as D (5 bases). The receptor was isolated from an adult woman who had mild COVID-19 (a few samples of this study predate the infection). Cell type and time point are not known. The sample taken for sequencing was PBMCs or a T cell subset sorted from them (not recorded which). CDR3 in amino acids: CAISGEFPNAYEQYF. CDR3 in DNA: TGTGCCATCAGTGGGGAGTTTCCTAATGCCTACGAGCAGTACTTC.